Shown below are 15 T cell receptor beta chains from a single sample sequenced in a study of blood T cell repertoires in COVID-19. TCRdb keeps only in-frame clones here, not all; method: immunoSEQ multiplex PCR. The sample contains approximately 110,000 clones, under 80% of which appear only once. Sequencing was done on a sample of peripheral blood. The receptors were gathered from a man aged 70-80 years with active or convalescent COVID-19.

V usage is TRBV2 and J usage is TRBJ2-5; D perhaps matches TRBD2 (5 bases). The V gene's germline CDR1 is SNHLY and CDR2 FYNNEI. The germline V and J ends were trimmed by 7 bases and 5 bases, with 14 bases remaining between them. CDR3 length equals 13 residues. CDR3 sequence (DNA): TGTGCCAGCACCCTAGGACTCTCCGAGACCCAGTACTTC. Amino acid sequence: CASTLGLSETQYF. Using reference TRBV2 and TRBJ2-5 for the parts outside the CDR3, the full variable domain is EPEVTQTPSHQVTQMGQEVILRCVPISNHLYFYWYRQILGQKVEFLVSFYNNEISEKSEIFDDQFSVERPDGSNFTLKIRSTKLEDSAMYFCASTLGLSETQYFGPGTRLLVL.

The rearrangement uses TRBV7-9 and TRBJ2-7; 10 positions match TRBD1. This CDR3 has 14 amino acids. Germline CDR1 SEHNR, CDR2 FQNEAQ (reference sequence). The ends lost 2 bases at V and 4 bases at J; junction bases unmatched: 2. In DNA, the CDR3 is TGTGCCAGCAGCTTACGGGGACAGGGGTACGAGCAGTACTTC. Translating gives CASSLRGQGYEQYF.

V gene TRBV5-1 combines with J gene TRBJ2-7; D possibly corresponds to TRBD2 (6 bases). The V and J ends lost 3 bases and 0 bases respectively, with 10 bases between them. The CDR3 loop spans 14 amino acids. Germline CDR1 and CDR2: SGHRS and YFSETQ. CDR3 amino acids: CASSWGVRSYEQYF. The CDR3 DNA reads as TGCGCCAGCAGCTGGGGGGTGCGCTCCTACGAGCAGTACTTC.

This chain joins TRBV7-9 and TRBJ2-2, with D perhaps matching TRBD2 (5 bases). Germline V gives CDR1 SEHNR, CDR2 FQNEAQ (reference sequence). This CDR3 region has 14 residues. Trimming pared 7 bases from V and 2 bases from J, leaving 11 bases between. The CDR3 is CASNIGDNTGELFF. The CDR3 DNA follows: TGTGCCAGCAACATCGGGGATAACACCGGGGAGCTGTTTTTT.

The chain uses TRBV5-1 and TRBJ2-3, with D maybe TRBD2 (5 bases). V was shortened by 6 bases and J by 1 base, with 9 bases between the two germline ends. The germline CDR1 and CDR2 sequences are SGHRS and YFSETQ. CDR3 length: 13 amino acids. The chain's CDR3 is CASKDYRTDTQYF. CDR3 sequence (DNA): TGCGCCAGCAAAGACTACCGCACAGATACGCAGTATTTT. The whole variable domain, remainder taken from reference TRBV5-1 and TRBJ2-3, is KAGVTQTPRYLIKTRGQQVTLSCSPISGHRSVSWYQQTPGQGLQFLFEYFSETQRNKGNFPGRFSGRQFSNSRSEMNVSTLELGDSALYLCASKDYRTDTQYFGPGTRLTVL.

The chain uses TRBV2 and TRBJ1-1; D possibly corresponds to TRBD1 (6 bases). Deletions cut 4 bases from V and 4 bases from J, with 13 bases between. The germline V gene has CDR1 SNHLY and CDR2 FYNNEI. This CDR3 contains 14 residues. The CDR3 DNA reads as TGTGCCAGCAGTGCCTCGGGGGGCGTCACTGAAGCTTTCTTT. Its protein product is CASSASGGVTEAFF.

Worth noting for this clone: A clone one base away is much larger, so this may be a read error. The chain uses TRBV9 and TRBJ1-2; 7 nucleotides agree with TRBD1. CDR1 is SGDLS and CDR2 is YYNGEE in the germline V gene. The CDR3 extends over 13 amino acids. V lost 4 bases and J lost 4; bases outside the gene matches: 4. DNA for the CDR3: TGTGCCAGCAGCACTGGGACAGCCTATGGCTACACCTTC. This translates into CASSTGTAYGYTF.

This sequence joins TRBV5-4 and TRBJ2-5; TRBD2 matches 10 bases. The CDR3 spans 13 residues. Germline V CDR1 and CDR2: SGHNT, YYREEE (reference sequence). The junction had 2 bases not matched to a gene; V was cut back by 4 bases and J by 5 bases. The CDR3 coding sequence is TGTGCCAGCAGCCTTAGCGGGGGGGAGACCCAGTACTTC. Amino acids: CASSLSGGETQYF.

This chain uses TRBV3-1 (or the pseudogene TRBV3-2) with TRBJ1-6; a possible D gene is TRBD1 (6 bases). Germline CDR1 reads LGHDT; CDR2 reads YNNKEL (reference sequence). The CDR3 has 14 residues. V was trimmed by 2 bases and J by 7 bases, leaving 9 bases between them. The CDR3 region has the DNA TGTGCCAGCAGCCAACAGGGGAACAATTCACCCCTCCACTTT. Its protein product is CASSQQGNNSPLHF.

The J gene is TRBJ1-5, the V gene TRBV7-2, with 9 bases lining up with TRBD1. Germline loops: CDR1 SGHTA, CDR2 FQGNSA. This CDR3 comprises 15 residues. V shed 5 bases and J 8 bases; nucleotides not matched to a gene: 10. CDR3 bases: TGTGCCAGCAGCGTGGGACAGGGAGGTGGTAAGCCCCAGCATTTT. It specifies CASSVGQGGGKPQHF.

This rearrangement joins TRBV6-5 to TRBJ2-2; TRBD2 might be the D (5 bases). The CDR3 loop spans 15 amino acids. The V gene lost 7 bases and the J gene lost 8 bases, with 20 bases spanning the gap. From germline, CDR1 is MNHEY and CDR2 SVGAGI. CDR3 residues: CASTRGPSPKGELFF. In DNA form, the CDR3 reads TGTGCCAGCACTCGCGGGCCAAGCCCGAAGGGGGAGCTGTTTTTT.

The rearrangement joins TRBV10-3 to TRBJ2-5; 13 bases are a match to TRBD2. V gave up 4 bases and J gave up 4 bases; unmatched junction bases: 9. CDR3 length: 17 amino acids. The V gene's germline CDR1 is ENHRY and CDR2 SYGVKD. This CDR3 reads CAISAGGLAGDGETQYF. CDR3 nucleotides: TGTGCCATCAGTGCAGGTGGACTAGCGGGAGATGGAGAGACCCAGTACTTC.

The chain is built from TRBV6-1 and TRBJ1-4; 7 nucleotides line up with TRBD1. Losses at the gene ends were 2 bases for V and 5 bases for J; bases not matched to a gene: 5. CDR1 and CDR2 (germline): MNHNS, SASEGT. The CDR3 extends over 15 amino acids. CDR3 DNA: TGTGCCAGCAGTGAATACGACAGGGCAAATGAAAAACTGTTTTTT. This sequence encodes CASSEYDRANEKLFF.

The chain links TRBV6-2 or TRBV6-3 to TRBJ1-2; D is possibly TRBD1 (6 bases). Germline V CDR1 and CDR2: MNHEY, SVGEGT. Trimming took off 3 bases at V and 2 bases at J, with 13 bases between the two ends. This CDR3 has 15 residues. In nucleotides, the CDR3 is TGTGCCAGCAGTTATCCTGGACAGATAAACTATGGCTACACCTTC. Its protein product is CASSYPGQINYGYTF.

This clone was picked up a small number of times. The rearrangement links TRBV5-1 to TRBJ1-5, with D perhaps TRBD1 (5 bases). Germline CDR1 SGHRS, CDR2 YFSETQ. This CDR3 comprises 15 residues. Trimming removed 4 bases at V and 4 bases at J, with 15 bases between. CDR3 sequence (DNA): TGCGCCAGCAGCCCCGTGGGGGGGGGTAATCAGCCCCAGCATTTT. It codes for CASSPVGGGNQPQHF. The variable domain in full, completed from reference TRBV5-1 and TRBJ1-5, reads KAGVTQTPRYLIKTRGQQVTLSCSPISGHRSVSWYQQTPGQGLQFLFEYFSETQRNKGNFPGRFSGRQFSNSRSEMNVSTLELGDSALYLCASSPVGGGNQPQHFGDGTRLSIL.